This T cell receptor beta chain was profiled in a study of T cell repertoires in cytomegalovirus infection. Germline CDR1 reads SGHVS; CDR2 reads FQNEAQ. Trimming cost V 5 bases and J 9 bases, with 20 bases left between them. The CDR3 sequence is 15 residues long. In TCRdb, the reads were re-called with MiXCR into one record per CDR3 protein. The table lists 350,000 to 500,000 distinct CDR3 sequences, roughly 30% of them singletons. This clonotype has ten or more counts. This chain connects TRBV7-8 to TRBJ2-4, with D perhaps TRBD1 or TRBD2 (5 bases each). This sequence was found in a human donor in good health (CMV status not recorded). Some clones in this sample may be carry-over from other donors' samples. Material for sequencing was PBMCs. The CDR3 nucleotides are TGTGCCAGCAGCGCTACCCGGGACCGAAAGGGCATTCAGTACTTC. This codes for CASSATRDRKGIQYF.